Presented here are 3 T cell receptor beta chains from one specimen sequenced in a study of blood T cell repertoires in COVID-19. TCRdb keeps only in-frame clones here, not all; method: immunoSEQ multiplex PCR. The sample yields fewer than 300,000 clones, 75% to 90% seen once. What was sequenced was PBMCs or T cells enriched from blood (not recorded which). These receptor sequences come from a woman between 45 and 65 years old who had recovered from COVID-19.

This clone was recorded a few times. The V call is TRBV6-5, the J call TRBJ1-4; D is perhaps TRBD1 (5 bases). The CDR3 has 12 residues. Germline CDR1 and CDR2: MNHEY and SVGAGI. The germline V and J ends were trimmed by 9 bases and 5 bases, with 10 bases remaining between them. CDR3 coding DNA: TGTGCCAGTCGGCGGGGGAATGAAAAACTGTTTTTT. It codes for CASRRGNEKLFF.

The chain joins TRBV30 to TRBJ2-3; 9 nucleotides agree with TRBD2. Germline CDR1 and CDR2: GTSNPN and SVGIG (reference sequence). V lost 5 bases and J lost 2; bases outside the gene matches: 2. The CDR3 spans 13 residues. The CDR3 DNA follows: TGTGCCTGGTTAGCGGGAGCCACAGATACGCAGTATTTT. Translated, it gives CAWLAGATDTQYF.

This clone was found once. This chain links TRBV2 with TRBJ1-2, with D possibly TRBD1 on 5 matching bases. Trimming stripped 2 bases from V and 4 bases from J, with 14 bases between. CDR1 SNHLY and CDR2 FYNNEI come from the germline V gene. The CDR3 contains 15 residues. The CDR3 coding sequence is TGTGCCAGCAGTGAATCTCAGGGAACCGGCTATGGCTACACCTTC. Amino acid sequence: CASSESQGTGYGYTF.